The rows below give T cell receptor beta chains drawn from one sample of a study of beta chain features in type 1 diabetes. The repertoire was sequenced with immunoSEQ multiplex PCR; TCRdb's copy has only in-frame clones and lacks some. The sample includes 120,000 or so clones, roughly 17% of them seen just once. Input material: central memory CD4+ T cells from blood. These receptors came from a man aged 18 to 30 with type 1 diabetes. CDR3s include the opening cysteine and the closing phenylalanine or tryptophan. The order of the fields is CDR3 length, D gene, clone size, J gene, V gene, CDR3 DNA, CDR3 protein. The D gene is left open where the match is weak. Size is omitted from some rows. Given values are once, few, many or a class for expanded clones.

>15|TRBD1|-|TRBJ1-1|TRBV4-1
TGCGCCAGCAGCCAAGATCGGGGGACAGGGCTTAGGGCTTTCTTT
CASSQDRGTGLRAFF
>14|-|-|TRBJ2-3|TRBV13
TGTGCCAGCAGTTCCGGGGTGGGCACAGATACGCAGTATTTT
CASSSGVGTDTQYF
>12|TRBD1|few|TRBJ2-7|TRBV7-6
TGTGCCAGCAGCGGGACAGAGCTCCGTCAGTACTTC
CASSGTELRQYF
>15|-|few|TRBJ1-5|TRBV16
TGTGCCAGCAGCCAATCGCAGCACTCCAATCAGCCCCAGCATTTT
CASSQSQHSNQPQHF
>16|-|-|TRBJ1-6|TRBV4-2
TGTGCCAGCAGCCAAGAAGTGGGGGACGAGGCTTCACCCCTCCACTTT
CASSQEVGDEASPLHF
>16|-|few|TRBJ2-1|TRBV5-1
TGCGCCAGCAGCTTGGCCGGAGGGGCCGGGAACAATGAGCAGTTCTTC
CASSLAGGAGNNEQFF
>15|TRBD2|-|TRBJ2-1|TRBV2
TGTGCCAGCAGTGCGCGGGAGGAAAGTTACAATGAGCAGTTCTTC
CASSAREESYNEQFF
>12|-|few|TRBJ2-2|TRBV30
TGTGCCTGGACGCCGGTTACCGGGGAGCTGTTTTTT
CAWTPVTGELFF
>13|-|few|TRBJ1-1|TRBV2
TGTGCCAGCAGTGTCACTGTGAACACTGAAGCTTTCTTT
CASSVTVNTEAFF
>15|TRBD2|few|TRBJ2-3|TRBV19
TGTGCCAGTAGTGGACTAGCGGGGAATGCATATACGCAGTATTTT
CASSGLAGNAYTQYF
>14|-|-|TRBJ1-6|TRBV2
TGTGCCAGCAGTGGCCCTACCTATAATTCACCCCTCCACTTT
CASSGPTYNSPLHF
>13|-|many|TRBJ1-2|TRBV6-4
TGTGCCAGCAGTGATTCCTTCAGGGATGGCTACACCTTC
CASSDSFRDGYTF
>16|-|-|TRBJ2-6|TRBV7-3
TGTGCCAGCAGCTATGGCCAGATGACTGGGGCCAACGTCCTGACTTTC
CASSYGQMTGANVLTF
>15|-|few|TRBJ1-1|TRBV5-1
TGCGCCAGCAGCCCCCGTGAGGGGGGGAACACTGAAGCTTTCTTT
CASSPREGGNTEAFF
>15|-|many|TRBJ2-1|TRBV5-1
TGCGCCAGCAGCCTCCAGGCGGCCGGTTACAATGAGCAGTTCTTC
CASSLQAAGYNEQFF
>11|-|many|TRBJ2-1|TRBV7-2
TGTGCCAGCCAGGGTTACAATGAGCAGTTCTTC
CASQGYNEQFF